The 22 T cell receptor beta chains reported below all come from one sample, sequenced in a study of T cell repertoires and HLA-DP antigens. What these receptors recognize is not known. Sequencing used immunoSEQ multiplex PCR; TCRdb keeps in-frame clones, though not all of them. The data show over 100,000 clones, 90% to 95% seen once. Sequencing was performed on CD4+ T cells from PBMCs. These receptors originate from a woman younger than 30 in good health and CMV-seronegative.

The chain carries TRBV4-1 and TRBJ1-1; D remains unclear. V was clipped by 4 bases and J by 10 bases, with 10 bases between them. This CDR3 is 11 amino acids long. Germline values: CDR1 MGHRA, CDR2 YSYEKL. CDR3 loop: CASSPLSGAFF. The DNA for the CDR3 is TGCGCCAGCAGCCCCCTCTCAGGAGCTTTCTTT.

This clone came up once. This chain uses TRBV18 with TRBJ2-7; D may correspond to TRBD1 or TRBD2 (6 bases each). V dropped 6 bases and J dropped 2 bases, with 14 bases sitting between them. This CDR3 has 14 amino acids. The germline V gene has CDR1 KGHSH and CDR2 LQKENI. Here the CDR3 DNA reads TGTGCCAGCTCCCCCATCGGGGGCCCCTACGAGCAGTACTTC. Translated, it gives CASSPIGGPYEQYF.

The chain has TRBV28 and TRBJ1-5; TRBD1 matches 7 bases. The CDR3 totals 18 residues. Germline loops: CDR1 MDHEN, CDR2 SYDVKM. Losses at the gene ends were 6 bases for V and 0 bases for J; bases not matched to a gene: 14. This CDR3 is CASSNRGPTSYSNQPQHF. CDR3 bases: TGTGCCAGCAGCAACAGGGGTCCCACATCTTATAGCAATCAGCCCCAGCATTTT.

This chain connects TRBV7-2 to TRBJ2-7; no clear D. CDR1 and CDR2 from the germline V gene are SGHTA and FQGNSA. The CDR3 extends over 12 amino acids. V shed 4 bases and J shed 3 bases, with 7 bases lying between them. CDR3 region: CASSSTNYEQYF. In nucleotides, the CDR3 is TGTGCCAGCAGCTCGACCAACTACGAGCAGTACTTC.

The chain links TRBV10-3 to TRBJ2-5; D possibly corresponds to TRBD2 (6 bases). The V end lost 8 bases, the J end lost 5 bases, and 15 bases lay between the germline ends. Germline V lookup: CDR1 ENHRY, CDR2 SYGVKD. The CDR3 loop spans 13 amino acids. CDR3 region: CAIWEVSQETQYF. CDR3 bases: TGTGCCATCTGGGAGGTGTCCCAGGAGACCCAGTACTTC.

The rearrangement uses TRBV5-4 and TRBJ2-5; 14 nucleotides align to TRBD2. Germline loops: CDR1 SGHNT, CDR2 YYREEE (reference sequence). The junction had 2 bases not matched to a gene; V was cut back by 4 bases and J by 3 bases. The CDR3 totals 15 residues. CDR3: CASSPGLAGEETQYF. As DNA, the CDR3 is TGTGCCAGCAGCCCGGGACTAGCGGGGGAAGAGACCCAGTACTTC. Drawing the rest from reference TRBV5-4 and TRBJ2-5, the complete variable domain is ETGVTQSPTHLIKTRGQQVTLRCSSQSGHNTVSWYQQALGQGPQFIFQYYREEENGRGNFPPRFSGLQFPNYSSELNVNALELDDSALYLCASSPGLAGEETQYFGPGTRLLVL.

This chain connects TRBV15 to TRBJ2-3, with D perhaps TRBD1 or TRBD2 (5 bases each). The CDR3 runs to 13 residues. Trimming removed 10 bases from V and 5 bases from J, with 16 bases in between. Germline CDR1 and CDR2: LNHNV and YYDKDF (reference sequence). The CDR3 bases are TGTGCCATCGGGACCTTCCAGGGAGATACGCAGTATTTT. The encoded protein is CAIGTFQGDTQYF.

The chain employs TRBV7-2 and TRBJ2-5; D gene ambiguous. The CDR3 is made up of 16 amino acids. The ends were cut back, 1 base at V and 0 bases at J, with 12 bases in the middle. Germline V CDR1 and CDR2: SGHTA, FQGNSA. CDR3 loop: CASSLEIGRYQETQYF. In nucleotides, the CDR3 is TGTGCCAGCAGCTTAGAGATTGGCAGGTACCAAGAGACCCAGTACTTC.

V and J are TRBV6-5 and TRBJ1-4, with TRBD1 as a possible D gene (5 bases). The CDR3 runs 14 residues. Germline CDR1 reads MNHEY; CDR2 reads SVGAGI. Trimming took 6 bases from V and 2 from J, leaving 10 bases between them. CDR3 coding DNA: TGTGCCAGCAGCAAGACAGCTACTAATGAAAAACTGTTTTTT. This codes for CASSKTATNEKLFF.

The genes are TRBV7-2 and TRBJ1-3; no firm D call. The V gene lost 5 bases and the J gene lost 2 bases, with 10 bases spanning the gap. Germline CDR1 is SGHTA and CDR2 is FQGNSA. The CDR3 totals 14 residues. CDR3 DNA sequence: TGTGCCAGCAGCCAGCTGACGGCTGGAAACACCATATATTTT. Protein product: CASSQLTAGNTIYF.

The chain has TRBV4-1 and TRBJ1-6; 7 bases are shared with TRBD1. There are 16 residues in the CDR3. V lost 1 base to trimming and J lost 9 bases; unmatched junction nucleotides: 9. Germline V CDR1 and CDR2: MGHRA, YSYEKL. The CDR3 is CASSQAPGQRGSPLHF. CDR3 DNA sequence: TGCGCCAGCAGCCAAGCCCCGGGACAGAGGGGTTCACCCCTCCACTTT.

This chain links TRBV19 with TRBJ2-5, with 7 nucleotides matching TRBD2. J was trimmed by 4 bases and V by 5 bases; bases with no gene match: 10. The V gene's germline CDR1 is LNHDA and CDR2 SQIVND (reference sequence). This CDR3 is 15 amino acids long. The CDR3 DNA sequence: TGTGCCAGTAGTTCCCGCCCTACTAGCGCAGAGACCCAGTACTTC. Its protein is CASSSRPTSAETQYF.

CDR3 sequence: CASSLGGGSEQRWGWTQYF. The CDR3 DNA reads as TGCGCCAGCAGTCTTGGGGGTGGGTCGGAACAGCGGTGGGGTTGGACCCAGTACTTC. The chain employs TRBV23-1 and TRBJ2-5; the D gene could be TRBD1 or TRBD2 (5 bases each). TRBV23-1 is assigned to the ORF class and has an uncertain function. The ends were cut back, 4 bases at V and 7 bases at J, with 31 bases in the middle. The CDR3 has 19 amino acids.

V is TRBV15 and J is TRBJ2-3; D ambiguous. Germline lookup yields CDR1 LNHNV and CDR2 YYDKDF (reference sequence). The CDR3 length is 12 residues. The V end was cut by 3 bases, the J end by 8 bases, with 9 bases between. The CDR3 sequence: CATSRMARTQYF. The CDR3 DNA reads as TGTGCCACCAGCAGGATGGCACGTACGCAGTATTTT.

The table lists this clone with a few counts. The rearrangement joins TRBV28 to TRBJ1-2; maybe TRBD1 (6 bases). V dropped 7 bases and J dropped 8 bases, with 23 bases sitting between them. The CDR3 totals 15 residues. The germline gives CDR1 MDHEN, CDR2 SYDVKM. DNA for the CDR3: TGTGCCAGCACTTCCCCTGACAGGCCGGGTAGAGGCTACACCTTC. This gives the protein CASTSPDRPGRGYTF.

This clone was counted between two and nine times. The chain is built from TRBV29-1 and TRBJ1-2, with D maybe TRBD1 (5 bases). The CDR3 has 12 residues. V lost 2 bases and J 6 bases, leaving 10 bases between the germline ends. Germline CDR1 SQVTM, CDR2 ANQGSEA. CDR3 in amino acids: CSVESIRDGYTF. In DNA, the CDR3 is TGCAGCGTTGAAAGTATCAGGGATGGCTACACCTTC.

V and J are TRBV10-3 and TRBJ1-1; D is unclear. This CDR3 region has 14 residues. Germline-derived CDR1 and CDR2 are ENHRY and SYGVKD. Trimming cost V 4 bases and J 0 bases, with 9 bases left between them. The CDR3 spells CAISGERLNTEAFF. CDR3 in DNA: TGTGCCATCAGTGGGGAAAGGCTGAACACTGAAGCTTTCTTT.

The chain recombines TRBV6-5 with TRBJ1-6; the D gene is possibly TRBD1 (6 bases). This CDR3 is 14 amino acids long. CDR1 is MNHEY and CDR2 is SVGAGI in the germline V gene. Trimming removed 5 bases from V and 5 bases from J, with 10 bases in between. CDR3 DNA sequence: TGTGCCAGCAGTATTGGACAGCATAATTCACCCCTCCACTTT. Translation gives CASSIGQHNSPLHF.

The rearrangement joins TRBV19 to TRBJ2-1; TRBD2 matches 11 bases. V shed 3 bases and J 9 bases; nucleotides not matched to a gene: 7. The germline V gene encodes CDR1 LNHDA and CDR2 SQIVND (reference sequence). The CDR3 extends over 15 amino acids. DNA for the CDR3: TGTGCCAGTAGTATTATACTAGCGGGAGTAGGTGAGCAGTTCTTC. It is translated as CASSIILAGVGEQFF.

The gene calls are TRBV5-1 and TRBJ2-2; 8 bases agree with TRBD1. The germline V gene has CDR1 SGHRS and CDR2 YFSETQ. The V gene end was trimmed by 6 bases and the J gene end by 1 base; junction bases not matched to a gene: 2. The CDR3 length is 14 residues. The CDR3 loop is CASTGTGNTGELFF. The CDR3 DNA follows: TGCGCCAGCACCGGGACAGGGAACACCGGGGAGCTGTTTTTT.

The V gene is TRBV4-2, the J gene TRBJ2-1, with 8 bases that match TRBD2. The ends lost 1 base at V and 8 bases at J; junction bases unmatched: 7. The germline gives CDR1 LGHNA, CDR2 YNFKEQ. The CDR3 is made up of 15 amino acids. The DNA for the CDR3 is TGTGCCAGCAGCCAAGGCCTCCCGGGGGGGGATGAGCAGTTCTTC. Translating gives CASSQGLPGGDEQFF.

The rearrangement joins TRBV29-1 to TRBJ2-2; 10 positions agree with TRBD1. CDR3 length: 14 amino acids. With 5 bases clipped from V and 4 bases from J, the junction kept 4 bases outside the gene matches. From germline, CDR1 is SQVTM and CDR2 ANQGSEA. The DNA of the CDR3 is TGCAGCGTTAGGGACAGGGGTGGCACCGGGGAGCTGTTTTTT. It is translated as CSVRDRGGTGELFF.